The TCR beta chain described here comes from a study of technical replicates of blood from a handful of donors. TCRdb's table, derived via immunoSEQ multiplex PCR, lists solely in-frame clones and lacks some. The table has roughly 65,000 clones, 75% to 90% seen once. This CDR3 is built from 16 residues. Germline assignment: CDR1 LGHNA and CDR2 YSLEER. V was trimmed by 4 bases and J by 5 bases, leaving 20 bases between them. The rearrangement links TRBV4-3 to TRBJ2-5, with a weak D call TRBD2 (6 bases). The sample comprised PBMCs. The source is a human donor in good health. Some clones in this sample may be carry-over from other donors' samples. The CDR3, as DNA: TGCGCCAGCAGCCCTTATGGGGAGCCAGGGAGGGAGACCCAGTACTTC. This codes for CASSPYGEPGRETQYF.